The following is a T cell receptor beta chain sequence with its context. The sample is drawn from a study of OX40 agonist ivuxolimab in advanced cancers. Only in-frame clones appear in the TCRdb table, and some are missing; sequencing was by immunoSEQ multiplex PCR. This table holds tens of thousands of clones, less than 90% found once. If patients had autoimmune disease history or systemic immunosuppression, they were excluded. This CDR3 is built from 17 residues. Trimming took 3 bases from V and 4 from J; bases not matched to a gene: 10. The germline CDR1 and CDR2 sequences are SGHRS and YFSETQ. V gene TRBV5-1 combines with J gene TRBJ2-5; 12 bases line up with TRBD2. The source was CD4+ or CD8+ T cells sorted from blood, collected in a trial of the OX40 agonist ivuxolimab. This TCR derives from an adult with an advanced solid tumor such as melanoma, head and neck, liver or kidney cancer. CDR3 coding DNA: TGCGCCAGCAGCTCTATTCCTAGCGGGGGGGCCGGAGAGACCCAGTACTTC. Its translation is CASSSIPSGGAGETQYF.